The clone carrying this T cell receptor (beta chain) was detected many times. Antigen unknown. In germline, CDR1 is MNHEY, CDR2 SVGEGT. Trimming removed 1 base at V and 2 bases at J, with 7 bases between. The CDR3 is made up of 14 amino acids. The data are from a study of immune heterogeneity within non-small cell lung tumors. Study-wide background: Several squamous cell carcinomas, roughly 11 non-squamous carcinomas and 1 not otherwise specified made up the tumors.

Findings and caveats of the study: Largely, high-frequency T-cell receptor beta clonotypes differed from one individual patient to another.

Bulk tumor genomic DNA constituted the template, at approximately 600 ng per sample. Every primary tumor yielded several biopsies, spaced far apart, that were taken during surgery. Patients underwent curative surgery for non-small cell lung cancer (untreated and newly diagnosed). There were some 15 donors in total. They were all newly diagnosed non-small cell lung cancer patients undergoing surgery with curative intent. Amplification of TCR beta CDR3 was performed by multiplex PCR with 32 V and 13 J primers. TCRdb analysed the multiplex PCR reads with MiXCR anew, one entry per CDR3 protein. The sample carries more than 9,500 distinct CDR3 sequences, approximately 34% recorded once.

V and J are TRBV6-2 or TRBV6-3 and TRBJ2-3; D might be TRBD2 (5 bases). The clonotype comes from a man in his 60s with non-small cell lung cancer. The specimen was lung tumor tissue. As DNA, the CDR3 is TGTGCCAGCAGTTACTTGACTAACACAGATACGCAGTATTTT. Protein product: CASSYLTNTDTQYF.